The next 27 T cell receptor beta chains were all read from a single sample in a study of identical twins. TCRdb re-derived calls from the 5' RACE reads in MiXCR, one entry per CDR3 protein. The sample includes approximately 240,000 distinct CDR3 sequences, about 14% of them seen just once. Input material: memory (CD45RO+) T cells sorted from blood. The receptors derive from a woman under 30 in good health.

The rearrangement links TRBV5-1 to TRBJ2-7; D is perhaps TRBD2 (6 bases). V dropped 1 base and J dropped 5 bases, with 19 bases sitting between them. Germline CDR1 SGHRS, CDR2 YFSETQ. CDR3 length: 16 residues. This chain's CDR3 is CASSLHPGLASDEQYF. The CDR3 nucleotides are TGCGCCAGCAGCTTGCATCCGGGACTGGCGAGTGACGAGCAGTACTTC.

This clonotype has at least ten counts. The genes are TRBV20-1 and TRBJ1-5, with no clear D. The V end lost 4 bases, the J end lost 4 bases, and 11 bases lay between the germline ends. The germline CDR1 and CDR2 sequences are DFQATT and SNEGSKA (reference sequence). The CDR3 is made up of 13 amino acids. The CDR3 DNA reads TGCAGTGCTACCCAGAGACCTAATCAGCCCCAGCATTTT. Translation gives CSATQRPNQPQHF.

The sample holds a few counts of this clonotype. This chain connects TRBV5-1 to TRBJ1-1; 9 bases map to TRBD1. This CDR3 is built from 15 residues. CDR1 SGHRS and CDR2 YFSETQ come from the germline V gene. Unmatched junction bases numbered 9, after V lost 4 bases and J lost 5 bases. The CDR3 DNA sequence: TGCGCCAGCAGCCAAACACAGGGGGCTAGGACTGAAGCTTTCTTT. Translated, it gives CASSQTQGARTEAFF.

V and J are TRBV11-3 and TRBJ1-6; unclear D gene. V gave up 8 bases and J gave up 8 bases, with 10 bases separating them. CDR1 and CDR2 from the germline V gene are SGHNT and YENEEA. The CDR3 is 12 residues long. The CDR3, as DNA: TGTGCCAGCCAGGTAGAGGATTCACCCCTCCACTTT. Amino acids: CASQVEDSPLHF.

This clonotype came up a few times. The chain couples TRBV12-5 to TRBJ2-7; D tentatively reads TRBD1 or TRBD2 (5 bases each). The CDR3 covers 13 residues. Trimming stripped 5 bases from V and 4 bases from J, with 12 bases between. CDR1 is LGHNT, CDR2 FRNRAP, per germline. CDR3 sequence: CASGIRDGYEQYF. CDR3 DNA sequence: TGTGCTAGTGGTATACGGGACGGATACGAGCAGTACTTC. The full variable domain, completed using reference TRBV12-5 and TRBJ2-7, is DARVTQTPRHKVTEMGQEVTMRCQPILGHNTVFWYRQTMMQGLELLAYFRNRAPLDDSGMPKDRFSAEMPDATLATLKIQPSEPRDSAVYFCASGIRDGYEQYFGPGTRLTVT.

The rearrangement links TRBV11-2 to TRBJ1-2; 7 bases map to TRBD1. J gave up 4 bases and V 5 bases, and 4 bases lay outside the gene matches. The CDR3 sequence is 13 residues long. Per germline, CDR1 SGHAT and CDR2 FQNNGV. CDR3 sequence reads: CASSPGQLYGYTF. The CDR3 bases are TGTGCCAGCAGCCCGGGACAGCTCTATGGCTACACCTTC.

V is TRBV7-2 and J is TRBJ1-5, with D unresolved. Per germline, CDR1 SGHTA and CDR2 FQGNSA. Trimming cost V 4 bases and J 2 bases, with 9 bases left between them. CDR3 length: 14 amino acids. Written as DNA, the CDR3 is TGTGCCAGCAGCTCTATGAGGGGCAATCAGCCCCAGCATTTT. Translating it yields CASSSMRGNQPQHF. Based on the CDR3 plus reference TRBV7-2 and TRBJ1-5, the full variable domain is GAGVSQSPSNKVTEKGKDVELRCDPISGHTALYWYRQSLGQGLEFLIYFQGNSAPDKSGLPSDRFSAERTGGSVSTLTIQRTQQEDSAVYLCASSSMRGNQPQHFGDGTRLSIL.

This clonotype was seen at least ten times. J is TRBJ1-4 and V is TRBV29-1, with unresolved D. V lost 4 bases, J lost 6 bases, and 6 bases lay in between. CDR3 length: 11 amino acids. The germline gives CDR1 SQVTM, CDR2 ANQGSEA. In DNA, the CDR3 is TGCAGCGTTGGCCGGGATGAAAAACTGTTTTTT. This encodes CSVGRDEKLFF.

In its sample, this clonotype was seen many times. V is TRBV11-2 and J is TRBJ2-3; 8 positions match TRBD2. From germline, CDR1 is SGHAT and CDR2 FQNNGV. The J segment lost 2 bases and the V segment lost 5 bases, leaving 6 bases of the junction unmatched. The CDR3 length is 15 residues. CDR3 amino acids: CASSTPGGFTDTQYF. The DNA of the CDR3 is TGTGCCAGCAGCACACCGGGGGGGTTCACAGATACGCAGTATTTT. Combining the CDR3 with reference TRBV11-2 and TRBJ2-3 gives the whole variable domain EAGVAQSPRYKIIEKRQSVAFWCNPISGHATLYWYQQILGQGPKLLIQFQNNGVVDDSQLPKDRFSAERLKGVDSTLKIQPAKLEDSAVYLCASSTPGGFTDTQYFGPGTRLTVL.

The rearrangement joins TRBV18 to TRBJ2-1; a possible D gene is TRBD2 (6 bases). Germline assignment: CDR1 KGHSH and CDR2 LQKENI. The CDR3 consists of 16 residues. Trimming stripped 0 bases from V and 2 bases from J, with 11 bases between. This CDR3 reads CASSPPGGLTYNEQFF. CDR3 nucleotides: TGTGCCAGCTCACCACCTGGGGGACTGACCTACAATGAGCAGTTCTTC.

This clonotype showed up just a few times. One end of the junction varies from germline; a read error may be responsible. The chain has TRBV5-1 and TRBJ2-7, with D possibly called TRBD1 or TRBD2 (5 bases each). Per germline, CDR1 SGHRS and CDR2 YFSETQ. CDR3 length: 15 residues. CDR3 DNA: TGCGCCAGCAGTTTGGAGGTTAGAGGGGTCTACGAGCAGTACTTC. Amino acids: CASSLEVRGVYEQYF.

This clonotype was recorded a few times. This chain connects TRBV3-1 to TRBJ2-7; 7 nucleotides agree with TRBD1. CDR1 LGHDT and CDR2 YNNKEL come from the germline V gene (reference sequence). This CDR3 has 15 residues. V lost 0 bases and J lost 6; bases outside the gene matches: 8. The CDR3 sequence: CASSQDGDRDGEQYF. CDR3 nucleotide sequence: TGTGCCAGCAGCCAAGATGGAGACAGGGATGGCGAGCAGTACTTC.

The V gene is TRBV29-1, the J gene TRBJ1-3; D uncertain. Germline V lookup: CDR1 SQVTM, CDR2 ANQGSEA. CDR3 length: 13 residues. The V gene lost 4 bases and the J gene lost 4 bases, with 11 bases spanning the gap. CDR3 amino acids: CSVGEFAGNTIYF. For the CDR3, the DNA is TGCAGCGTTGGAGAATTTGCGGGAAACACCATATATTTT.

The chain couples TRBV10-3 to TRBJ2-1, with 7 bases identical to TRBD1. Germline V gives CDR1 ENHRY, CDR2 SYGVKD. The length of the CDR3 is 15 residues. With V trimmed by 4 bases and J by 4 bases, 7 bases remained unmatched. The CDR3 DNA reads TGTGCCATCAGTGGTATGAACAGGGGTTACAATGAGCAGTTCTTC. As protein: CAISGMNRGYNEQFF.

The chain recombines TRBV7-3 with TRBJ1-3, with TRBD1 as a possible D gene (5 bases). The CDR3 runs to 15 residues. V dropped 4 bases and J dropped 0 bases, with 10 bases sitting between them. CDR1 SGHTA and CDR2 FQGTGA come from the germline V gene. Here the CDR3 DNA reads TGTGCCAGCAGCTCCTCCGGGGCCTCTGGAAACACCATATATTTT. Its protein is CASSSSGASGNTIYF.

This clonotype was detected ten times or more. This chain links TRBV20-1 with TRBJ2-3; 7 bases map to TRBD2. The germline V gene has CDR1 DFQATT and CDR2 SNEGSKA (reference sequence). With 0 bases clipped from V and 6 bases from J, the junction kept 9 bases outside the gene matches. The CDR3 loop spans 15 amino acids. Written as DNA, the CDR3 is TGCAGTGCTAGAGATCCGGGGGGAAGTCAGGATACGCAGTATTTT. Translating it yields CSARDPGGSQDTQYF.

The chain combines TRBV5-1 with TRBJ1-5; D unresolved. This CDR3 has 13 residues. Per germline, CDR1 SGHRS and CDR2 YFSETQ. Trimming removed 9 bases at V and 4 bases at J, with 14 bases between. The CDR3 DNA reads TGCGCCACCTTAGTCCCCATTAATCAGCCCCAGCATTTT. It specifies CATLVPINQPQHF.

This clonotype was counted only a few times. The CDR3 spells CSAREKGQGYTF. The CDR3 DNA sequence: TGCAGTGCTAGAGAAAAGGGCCAAGGCTACACCTTC. V is TRBV20-1 and J is TRBJ1-2; no clear D gene. The CDR3 totals 12 residues. Germline CDR1 reads DFQATT; CDR2 reads SNEGSKA (reference sequence). Trimming stripped 0 bases from V and 8 bases from J, with 10 bases between.

This clonotype was seen more than once but under ten times. The V gene is TRBV5-1, the J gene TRBJ2-7; possibly TRBD1 for D (5 bases). Germline CDR1 and CDR2: SGHRS and YFSETQ. Trimming left V 2 bases short and J 5 bases short, with 8 bases between. This CDR3 is 12 amino acids long. The CDR3 region is CASSLFRDEQYF. The DNA for the CDR3 is TGCGCCAGCAGCTTATTCAGGGACGAGCAGTACTTC.

This clonotype has more than one count but fewer than ten. The chain uses TRBV6-5 and TRBJ2-5; D not certain. Trimming removed 2 bases at V and 10 bases at J, with 14 bases between. This CDR3 has 13 amino acids. Germline CDR1 and CDR2: MNHEY and SVGAGI. Written as DNA, the CDR3 is TGTGCCAGCAGTTACGGGATTTCTCGAGGCCAGTACTTC. It specifies CASSYGISRGQYF.

This clonotype was seen a few times. The chain links TRBV2 to TRBJ1-2, with TRBD1 matching 7 bases. The V gene end was trimmed by 6 bases and the J gene end by 8 bases; junction bases not matched to a gene: 3. The CDR3 is 11 amino acids. The germline V gene encodes CDR1 SNHLY and CDR2 FYNNEI. The CDR3, as DNA: TGTGCCAGCAGGGCAGGGGGAGGCTACACCTTC. Protein: CASRAGGGYTF.

There are many counts of this clonotype. The chain is built from TRBV29-1 and TRBJ2-1, with D hard to call. There are 11 residues in the CDR3. V lost 8 bases to trimming and J lost 9 bases, with 14 bases between them. Germline assignment: CDR1 SQVTM and CDR2 ANQGSEA. The chain's CDR3 is CSTLNHIEQFF. Written as DNA, the CDR3 is TGCAGCACCCTTAACCATATTGAGCAGTTCTTC.

The V call is TRBV5-1, the J call TRBJ2-1; 9 bases align to TRBD2. CDR1 is SGHRS and CDR2 is YFSETQ in the germline V gene. V shed 4 bases, J shed 0 bases, and the junction held 8 bases outside the gene matches. The CDR3 loop spans 17 amino acids. CDR3 region: CASSPGAGGSSYNEQFF. CDR3 in DNA: TGCGCCAGCAGCCCGGGCGCGGGAGGGAGCTCCTACAATGAGCAGTTCTTC.

V gene TRBV7-8 combines with J gene TRBJ2-1; TRBD2 aligns across 11 bases. The germline CDR1 and CDR2 sequences are SGHVS and FQNEAQ. The CDR3 spans 14 residues. Germline trimming cut 1 base from V and 12 bases from J; bases unmatched to any gene: 5. The CDR3 protein is CASSLVTGTSGQFF. DNA for the CDR3: TGTGCCAGCAGCTTAGTTACGGGGACTAGCGGGCAGTTCTTC.

This clonotype was recorded a few times. The rearrangement links TRBV3-1 to TRBJ2-3; 7 bases map to TRBD1. Germline loops: CDR1 LGHDT, CDR2 YNNKEL (reference sequence). The CDR3 covers 14 residues. V dropped 5 bases and J dropped 2; count of bases not matched to a gene: 4. CDR3 amino acids: CASSDTGVTDTQYF. As DNA, the CDR3 is TGTGCCAGCAGCGACACAGGGGTCACAGATACGCAGTATTTT.

V is TRBV9 and J is TRBJ2-7; no reliable D call. This CDR3 is 13 amino acids long. Germline V gives CDR1 SGDLS, CDR2 YYNGEE. With 0 bases removed from V and 5 bases from J, the gap between germline ends came to 9 bases. As DNA, the CDR3 is TGTGCCAGCAGCGTAGGGTTGAGCAACGAGCAGTACTTC. Translation: CASSVGLSNEQYF.

The chain recombines TRBV2 with TRBJ1-3; D call uncertain. Germline-derived CDR1 and CDR2 are SNHLY and FYNNEI. The CDR3 sequence is 13 residues long. V dropped 7 bases and J dropped 0 bases, with 7 bases sitting between them. The CDR3 region is CASKAGSGNTIYF. CDR3 bases: TGTGCCAGCAAGGCAGGCTCTGGAAACACCATATATTTT.